The sequence of this T cell receptor (beta chain) was determined in a study of blood T cell repertoires in COVID-19. Here immunoSEQ multiplex PCR was the method, and the copy in TCRdb shows in-frame clones only, minus some. This sample has about 160,000 clones, with roughly 90% found just once. Recruited during active infection, patients (from Seattle) were subsequently followed longitudinally. This receptor was obtained from a man under 40 with COVID-19, enrolled during active disease. What was sequenced was peripheral blood.

The CDR3 region is CASSSRGGGASRNEQFF. In nucleotides, the CDR3 is TGTGCCAGCAGTTCACGAGGGGGGGGAGCCTCAAGGAATGAGCAGTTCTTC. This chain connects TRBV27 to TRBJ2-1; tentatively, D is TRBD2 (7 bases). The germline V gene has CDR1 MNHEY and CDR2 SMNVEV (reference sequence). The V end lost 4 bases, the J end lost 7 bases, and 23 bases lay between the germline ends. The CDR3 contains 17 residues.